This T cell receptor beta chain derives from a study of blood T cell repertoires in COVID-19. Looking at the study overall: From the United States, Italy and Spain came samples of acute and convalescent COVID-19.

The CDR3 covers 15 residues. J lost 4 bases, V lost 6 bases, and 10 bases had no gene match. CDR1 is MNHEY and CDR2 is SMNVEV in the germline V gene (reference sequence). This clone was seen a single time. Clones were sequenced by immunoSEQ multiplex PCR, and TCRdb holds only the in-frame ones, with some missing. The table has about 310,000 clones, roughly nine tenths seen once. What was sequenced was PBMCs or T cells enriched from blood (not recorded which). The chain carries TRBV27 and TRBJ2-7; 9 nucleotides line up with TRBD1. This TCR came from a man between 60 and 75 years old who had recovered from COVID-19. Here the CDR3 reads CASSRPGTGTYEQYF. CDR3 nucleotides: TGTGCCAGCAGCCGACCCGGGACAGGGACGTACGAGCAGTACTTC.